The TCR beta chain described here comes from a study of CD8 T cells in Susac syndrome. TCR beta from blood CD8+ and CD4+ T cells was sequenced. Random-hexamer reverse transcription was applied to about 0.45 to 1 ug RNA. immunoSEQ multiplex PCR amplified TCR beta CDR3 across 54 Vbeta, 13 Jbeta. From the immunoSEQ multiplex PCR reads, TCRdb called clonotypes with MiXCR, one entry per CDR3 protein. The table includes tens of thousands of distinct CDR3 sequences, over 75% detected once. The study, taken as a whole, reports: The relatively small number of individuals in the TCR sequencing and HLA analysis was acknowledged by the study.

Points on this clonotype: Its matching antigen is unknown.

This clonotype was sampled from a human donor with multiple sclerosis. The sample comprised CD8+ T cells from PBMCs.

The CDR3 nucleotides read TGTGCCAGCAGGGAGGGACAGGGAACTGAAGCTTTCTTT. Translating it yields CASREGQGTEAFF. The chain carries TRBV7-9 and TRBJ1-1, with 9 positions matching TRBD1. The V and J ends lost 6 bases and 5 bases, in that order; junction bases with no gene match: 4. The CDR3 runs to 13 residues. Per the germline V gene, CDR1 is SEHNR and CDR2 is FQNEAQ (reference sequence).